This TCR beta chain was identified during a study of regulatory T cells in long-lasting Graves disease. Whole-study results and caveats: Those with persistent Graves' had less TCR diversity than newly diagnosed patients.

This clonotype showed up just a few times. Antigen: not known. The time point denotes: persistent/refractory GD, antithyroid drugs over 5 years with positive TRAb. Preparation of the TCR library used RNA extracted from PBMCs. Relying on iRepertoire HTBI primers and Arm-PCR of CDR3 regions, the team built TCR beta libraries. Via MiXCR, TCRdb re-called the multiplex PCR reads, giving one row per CDR3 protein. This sample has 300,000 to 500,000 distinct CDR3 sequences, with less than 25% found just once. The starting material was peripheral blood mononuclear cells (PBMCs), obtained when the disease was refractory, from a patient treated with antithyroid drugs. The TCR originated in a female donor with Graves disease.

The CDR3, as DNA: TGTGCCAGCACCTATAGCGGAGTCTCCTACGAGCAGTACTTC. Translation gives CASTYSGVSYEQYF. The chain recombines TRBV7-2 with TRBJ2-7, with D possibly matching TRBD2 (6 bases). The CDR3 covers 14 residues. Trimming cost V 7 bases and J 0 bases, with 13 bases left between them. CDR1 and CDR2 (germline): SGHTA, FQGNSA.